Included here is one TCR beta chain sequence, with context. The V and J ends lost 0 bases and 6 bases respectively, with 15 bases between them. The V gene's germline CDR1 is SGHAT and CDR2 FQNNGV. This CDR3 is built from 16 residues. Clones were read by immunoSEQ multiplex PCR, and TCRdb kept only the in-frame ones, dropping some. There are approximately 150,000 clones in the sample; approximately 79% occur only once, and around 19% lies in the top ten. Participants, about 18 to 95 years old, spanned some 23 US areas. This entry belongs to a study of blood T cell repertoires in COVID-19. Across the study: Both acute and convalescent COVID-19 samples were obtained from the United States, Italy and Spain.

The source of this sequence is a woman in her 70s in a cohort exposed to, infected with or recovered from COVID-19 (not recorded which). The chain employs TRBV11-2 and TRBJ2-1; D perhaps matches TRBD2 (6 bases). What was sequenced was PBMCs or T cells enriched from blood (not recorded which). This CDR3 is CASSLDSSGWGNEQFF. For the CDR3, the DNA is TGTGCCAGCAGCTTAGATTCAAGCGGGTGGGGCAATGAGCAGTTCTTC.